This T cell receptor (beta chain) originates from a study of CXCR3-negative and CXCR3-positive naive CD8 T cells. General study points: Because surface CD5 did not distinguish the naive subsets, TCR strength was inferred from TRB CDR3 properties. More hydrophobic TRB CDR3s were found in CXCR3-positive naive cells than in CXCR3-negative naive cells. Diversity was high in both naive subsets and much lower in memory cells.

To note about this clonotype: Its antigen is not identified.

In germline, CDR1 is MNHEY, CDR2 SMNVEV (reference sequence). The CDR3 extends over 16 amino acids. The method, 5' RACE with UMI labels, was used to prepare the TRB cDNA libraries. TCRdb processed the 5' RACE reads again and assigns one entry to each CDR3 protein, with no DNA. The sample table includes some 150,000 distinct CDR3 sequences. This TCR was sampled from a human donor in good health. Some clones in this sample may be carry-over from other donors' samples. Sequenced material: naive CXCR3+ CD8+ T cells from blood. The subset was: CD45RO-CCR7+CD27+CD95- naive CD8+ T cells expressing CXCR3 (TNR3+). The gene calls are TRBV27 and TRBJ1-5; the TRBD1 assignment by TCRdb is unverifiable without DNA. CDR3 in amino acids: CASSFDGTGGFQPQHF.